The sequence of this T cell receptor beta chain was determined in a study of blood T cell repertoires in COVID-19. Study summary: Acute-phase and convalescent COVID-19 samples originated in the United States, Italy and Spain. The analysed material was cDNA or gDNA that came from T cells, B-cell-depleted T cells, or PBMCs.

In the original processing: The assay estimated nucleated cells by amplifying reference gene primers. Profiling relied on immunoSEQ multiplex PCR, and the TCRdb table lists in-frame clones only, not all of them. V and J calls and clone size are those listed in that table; D and trimming were worked out from the DNA. The table records fewer than 200,000 clones, roughly 87% of them present only once. Trimming took 5 bases from V and 0 from J; bases not matched to a gene: 0. The CDR3 loop spans 15 amino acids. In germline, CDR1 is MNHNY, CDR2 SVGAGI (reference sequence). V usage is TRBV6-6 and J usage is TRBJ2-1, with 11 nucleotides matching TRBD2. This receptor was obtained from a man younger than 30 who had recovered from COVID-19. The sample consisted of peripheral blood. This chain's CDR3 is CASSTSGSSYNEQFF. The CDR3 nucleotides are TGTGCCAGCAGTACTAGCGGGAGCTCCTACAATGAGCAGTTCTTC.